This TCR beta chain was retrieved from a study of T cell repertoires in cytomegalovirus infection. Turning to the study itself: Researchers turned to recently identified HLA-C-restricted CMV epitopes as well as well-studied HLA-B-restricted ones. Matching HLA type and CMV infection were both indicated by public TCR beta signatures. Study-wide results and limits: Predominance within the ex vivo response was attributable to HLA-C-restricted CMV-specific TCR beta clonotypes. Cumulative frequency (of public TCR beta family members) identified carriers of CMV plus the relevant HLA.

On this clonotype itself: Its antigen is still unknown.

The CDR3 length is 17 residues. Germline V lookup: CDR1 LGHNA, CDR2 YNFKEQ. Trimming left V 0 bases short and J 2 bases short, with 14 bases between. TCRdb re-derived calls from the reads in MiXCR, one entry per CDR3 protein. The repertoire holds 300,000 or so distinct CDR3 sequences, with roughly 25% as singletons. The V and J genes are TRBV4-2 and TRBJ2-1, with D perhaps given as TRBD1 or TRBD2 (5 bases each). This sequence originates from a human donor in good health (CMV status not recorded). Some clones in this sample may be carry-over from other donors' samples. This material consisted of cultured PBMCs, taken from culture after CMV antigen stimulation. Written as DNA, the CDR3 is TGTGCCAGCAGCCAAGATCCGGGGCTAGCTCCCTACAATGAGCAGTTCTTC. Translation: CASSQDPGLAPYNEQFF.